This TCR beta chain was sequenced for a study of long-term antiretroviral therapy in people with HIV. Study-level results: Patients on ART gained diversity, which nonetheless stayed below transplant donor controls. Control repertoires displayed wider CDR3 length ranges than the HIV repertoires.

Treated in the United States were all of the participants with HIV. Specimens held roughly 1-11 million cryopreserved PBMC prior to DNA extraction. At the survey level, the v3.0 immunoSEQ assay was run. Data came from immunoSEQ multiplex PCR; TCRdb stores just in-frame clones and leaves some out. This repertoire shows roughly 33,000 clones, around three quarters found once; its top ten account for 7.1%. With regard to this clone: The antigen is undetermined.

The sequencing here drew on unsorted PBMCs, taken 2 years after starting antiretroviral therapy. This receptor was obtained from a woman in her forties or fifties with HIV.

CDR3 bases: TGTGCCAGCAGCTATGGACTAGCGGCCGGGGAGCTGTTTTTT. This gives the protein CASSYGLAAGELFF. The chain combines TRBV11-3 with TRBJ2-2; 10 nucleotides match TRBD2. The V gene end was trimmed by 4 bases and the J gene end by 6 bases; junction bases not matched to a gene: 2. CDR1 is SGHNT, CDR2 YENEEA, per germline. The CDR3 is 14 residues long. Looking up the rest from reference TRBV11-3 and TRBJ2-2 gives the full variable domain: EAGVVQSPRYKIIEKKQPVAFWCNPISGHNTLYWYLQNLGQGPELLIRYENEEAVDDSQLPKDRFSAERLKGVDSTLKIQPAELGDSAVYLCASSYGLAAGELFFGEGSRLTVL.